The 11 T cell receptor beta chains below come from one sample, sequenced in a study of T cell changes during pregnancy in multiple sclerosis. Generated by immunoSEQ multiplex PCR, the TCRdb table keeps only in-frame clones and is missing some. The table includes tens of thousands of clones, 90% detected once. Source: peripheral blood, taken after pregnancy. These receptors were collected from a female donor in good health, enrolled as a control in a pregnancy study.

The V call is TRBV19, the J call TRBJ1-2; D gene ambiguous. Germline CDR1 reads LNHDA; CDR2 reads SQIVND (reference sequence). There are 11 residues in the CDR3. The germline V and J ends were trimmed by 7 bases and 6 bases, with 9 bases remaining between them. CDR3 sequence: CASTSLDGYTF. CDR3 nucleotides: TGTGCCAGTACCAGCCTAGATGGCTACACCTTC.

This chain joins TRBV11-3 and TRBJ2-5; TRBD2 is a possible D gene (5 bases). The CDR3 sequence is 14 residues long. The V end lost 5 bases, the J end lost 5 bases, and 15 bases lay between the germline ends. Per the germline V gene, CDR1 is SGHNT and CDR2 is YENEEA. CDR3 sequence reads: CASSRGANVETQYF. The CDR3 region has the DNA TGTGCCAGCAGCCGGGGAGCGAATGTGGAGACCCAGTACTTC.

The chain carries TRBV29-1 and TRBJ1-1, with D unresolved. Germline V CDR1 and CDR2: SQVTM, ANQGSEA. Trimming shortened V by 3 bases and J by 1 base, and 9 bases separated the two germline ends. The CDR3 is made up of 13 amino acids. The CDR3 here is CSVDDTANTEAFF. CDR3 DNA: TGCAGCGTTGACGACACCGCGAACACTGAAGCTTTCTTT. Full variable domain (rest looked up from reference TRBV29-1 and TRBJ1-1): SAVISQKPSRDICQRGTSLTIQCQVDSQVTMMFWYRQQPGQSLTLIATANQGSEATYESGFVIDKFPISRPNLTFSTLTVSNMSPEDSSIYLCSVDDTANTEAFFGQGTRLTVV.

The J gene is TRBJ1-1, the V gene TRBV11-2; 7 bases are a match to TRBD1. Looked up from germline, CDR1 is SGHAT and CDR2 is FQNNGV. This CDR3 region has 16 residues. Trimming cost V 5 bases and J 0 bases; bases outside gene matches: 9. CDR3 in DNA: TGTGCCAGCAGCCGCGCAGGGGGAATCATGAACACTGAAGCTTTCTTT. Translated, it gives CASSRAGGIMNTEAFF.

V is TRBV12-2 and J is TRBJ1-5; the table's D call, TRBD1, has no DNA check behind it. TRBV12-2 is classified as a pseudogene. The CDR3 is 17 amino acids. CDR3 protein: CASRRTGPSNSNQPQHF. CDR3 in DNA: TGTGCAAGTCGCCGGACAGGGCCCTCAAATAGCAATCAGCCCCAGCATTTT.

This chain uses TRBV11-2 with TRBJ1-3; D ambiguous. Germline CDR1 and CDR2: SGHAT and FQNNGV. V lost 5 bases and J 0 bases, leaving 14 bases between the germline ends. This CDR3 comprises 16 residues. CDR3 bases: TGTGCCAGCAGCCCCCGGGTACTTACCTCTGGAAACACCATATATTTT. Translated, it gives CASSPRVLTSGNTIYF.

This chain links TRBV2 with TRBJ2-3; weak D call: TRBD2 (5 bases). CDR3 length equals 14 residues. CDR1 SNHLY and CDR2 FYNNEI come from the germline V gene. Trimming left V 4 bases short and J 1 base short, with 9 bases between. The CDR3 spells CASSGGSRTDTQYF. In DNA, the CDR3 is TGTGCCAGCAGTGGAGGGAGTCGCACAGATACGCAGTATTTT.

The J gene is TRBJ2-3, the V gene TRBV4-3, with TRBD1 matching 8 bases. This CDR3 region has 19 residues. The J segment lost 3 bases and the V segment lost 0 bases, leaving 14 bases of the junction unmatched. The germline V gene has CDR1 LGHNA and CDR2 YSLEER. CDR3: CASSQDGAGGRLGTDTQYF. The CDR3 DNA follows: TGCGCCAGCAGCCAAGATGGGGCAGGGGGCCGGTTGGGGACAGATACGCAGTATTTT.

V is TRBV5-1 and J is TRBJ2-1, with 7 bases lining up with TRBD1. V dropped 7 bases and J dropped 9; count of bases not matched to a gene: 10. CDR1 is SGHRS and CDR2 is YFSETQ in the germline V gene. The length of the CDR3 is 13 residues. CDR3 in DNA: TGCGCCAGCGGAGTCACAGGGGAGCCTGAGCAGTTCTTC. The encoded protein is CASGVTGEPEQFF.

This chain joins TRBV4-3 and TRBJ1-2, with 8 nucleotides matching TRBD1. The CDR3 has 15 amino acids. V shed 1 base and J 4 bases; nucleotides not matched to a gene: 5. Germline assignment: CDR1 LGHNA and CDR2 YSLEER. CDR3 residues: CASSQAGGAGYGYTF. CDR3 sequence (DNA): TGCGCCAGCAGCCAAGCAGGGGGCGCGGGCTATGGCTACACCTTC.

This clone has just one count. The gene calls are TRBV29-1 and TRBJ2-5; the match to TRBD2 covers 14 bases. CDR1 SQVTM and CDR2 ANQGSEA come from the germline V gene. The CDR3 covers 14 residues. Unmatched junction bases numbered 6, after V lost 7 bases and J lost 5 bases. CDR3 in DNA: TGCAGCGCCGTAAGACTAGCGGGAGGGGAGACCCAGTACTTC. Its protein is CSAVRLAGGETQYF.